These T cell receptor beta chains were read from a single sample in a study of technical replicates of blood from a handful of donors. TCRdb keeps only in-frame clones here, not all; method: immunoSEQ multiplex PCR. The sample contains around 80,000 clones, about 98% of which appear only once. What was sequenced was T cells isolated from PBMCs. These receptors were taken from a human donor in good health. Each CDR3 is given with its conserved first and last residue. The D gene is left open where the match is weak. The size entry is marked missing in some rows and otherwise reads once, few, many or a size class.

j_call clone_size d_call v_call cdr3_nt cdr3_aa
TRBJ2-1 - - TRBV7-9 TGTGCCAGCAGCTTAGCTGCGGGGCCCAGTACGAATGAGCAGTTCTTC CASSLAAGPSTNEQFF
TRBJ1-2 once - TRBV5-1 TGCGCCAGCAGCTTGGACAGGGAGGGAAATGGCTACACCTTC CASSLDREGNGYTF
TRBJ1-1 - TRBD1 TRBV6-1 TGTGCCAGCAGGGACAGGGCTAGAAGCACTGAAGCTTTCTTT CASRDRARSTEAFF
TRBJ2-7 - - TRBV12-5 TGTGCTAGTTGCCTTGACACTTCCTACGAGCAGTACTTC CASCLDTSYEQYF
TRBJ1-2 - - TRBV4-1 TGCGCCAGCAGCCAAGACGGGATGGAGGTGGGGGCTTATGGCTACACCTTC CASSQDGMEVGAYGYTF
TRBJ1-1 once TRBD1 TRBV14 TGTGCCAGCAGCCGCACGGGACAGAGGAACACTGAAGCTTTCTTT CASSRTGQRNTEAFF
TRBJ1-2 - TRBD1 TRBV28 TGTGCCAGCAAATTACTACAGGGGGCGTCGGGCTACACCTTC CASKLLQGASGYTF
TRBJ1-1 - TRBD1 TRBV6-1 TGTGCCAGTAGAGGACAGGGGCTCGCGACTGAAGCTTTCTTT CASRGQGLATEAFF
TRBJ2-1 - TRBD2 TRBV9 TGTGCCAGCAGCGTAGGACTAGCGGGAGGGCCGGGGAATGAGCAGTTCTTC CASSVGLAGGPGNEQFF
TRBJ1-4 - - TRBV28 TGTGCCAGCAGTTCTCCCTCAGGGGATGGTGAAAAACTGTTTTTT CASSSPSGDGEKLFF
TRBJ2-7 - - TRBV11-3 TGTGCCAGCAGCGACAGGTTTAACGATTTGGAGCAGTACTTC CASSDRFNDLEQYF
TRBJ2-3 - TRBD2 TRBV5-5 TGTGCCAGCAGCTTGGGCGCTAGCGGTAGCACAGATACGCAGTATTTT CASSLGASGSTDTQYF
TRBJ2-5 - - TRBV5-4 TGTGCCAGCAGCTTGGGCCCGGGGGAGACCCAGTACTTC CASSLGPGETQYF
TRBJ2-1 - - TRBV7-2 TGTGCCAGCAGCCGTGGCAGTCAATTTTACAATGAGCAGTTCTTC CASSRGSQFYNEQFF
TRBJ2-7 - TRBD1 TRBV5-1 TGCGCCAGCAGCCAAACAGGGGGCCCTTCCTACGAGCAGTACTTC CASSQTGGPSYEQYF
TRBJ2-7 - - TRBV5-1 TGCGCCAGCACCTTGGAGACAGGTGGGTCGAGCGAGCAGTACTTC CASTLETGGSSEQYF
TRBJ1-2 - - TRBV27 TGTGCCAGCAGTCAAGGAGGTGGCTACACCTTC CASSQGGGYTF
TRBJ1-1 - - TRBV2 TGTGCCAGCGGACTTACAGAAAGATTGAACACTGAAGCTTTCTTT CASGLTERLNTEAFF
TRBJ2-7 - - TRBV7-9 TGTGCCAGCAGTGCAGTTTCTTCTCTCTACGAGCAGTACTTC CASSAVSSLYEQYF
TRBJ2-2 - - TRBV5-4 TGTGCCAGCAGCCCGGGGTCCGTGAACACCGGGGAGCTGTTTTTT CASSPGSVNTGELFF
TRBJ2-2 - TRBD1 TRBV7-3 TGTGCCAGCGGGACAGGGGGCGCAGACACCGGGGAGCTGTTTTTT CASGTGGADTGELFF
TRBJ1-3 - TRBD1 TRBV5-6 TGTGCCAGCAGCTCCCCCGGGACAGCCCGGGGAAACACCATATATTTT CASSSPGTARGNTIYF
TRBJ1-2 once TRBD1 TRBV30 TGTGCCTGGGCGGGGACAGGGGGGCATGGCTACACCTTC CAWAGTGGHGYTF
TRBJ2-1 - - TRBV7-2 TGTGCCAGCAGCTTAGTGGTGGGAGTGTCATACAATGAGCAGTTCTTC CASSLVVGVSYNEQFF
TRBJ2-7 - TRBD2 TRBV5-1 TGCGCCAGCAGCCCCGGGACTAGCGGGAGGGCCGCCGAGCAGTACTTC CASSPGTSGRAAEQYF
TRBJ1-5 - - TRBV4-1 TGCGCCAGCAGCCAAGCCCACAGGCTGTGGCGGGGTAATCAGCCCCAGCATTTT CASSQAHRLWRGNQPQHF
TRBJ1-2 once - TRBV4-2 TGTGCCAGCAGCCAATCCACAGAAAACCAAAACTATGGCTACACCTTC CASSQSTENQNYGYTF
TRBJ2-1 - TRBD1 TRBV29-1 TGCAGCGCTACTTTTCCCGGGACAGGAATCTACAATGAGCAGTTCTTC CSATFPGTGIYNEQFF
TRBJ1-5 - - TRBV10-2 TGCGCCAGCAGCCGGGGGGGGCTGCTTAGCAATCAGCCCCAGCATTTT CASSRGGLLSNQPQHF
TRBJ1-1 - - TRBV5-6 TGTGCCAGCAGCTTGCTCCTTTCTGAAGCTTTCTTT CASSLLLSEAFF
TRBJ2-3 - TRBD2 TRBV6-1 TGTGCCAGCGGTAGCGGGAGAGGTGGCACAGATACGCAGTATTTT CASGSGRGGTDTQYF
TRBJ1-5 - - TRBV28 TGTGCCAGCAGTTTATGGACAGGACATGATCAGCCCCAGCATTTT CASSLWTGHDQPQHF
TRBJ2-7 - TRBD2 TRBV30 TGTGCCTGGAGTGTAGGCCGGACTAGCGGGGGGCCGCACTACGAGCAGTACTTC CAWSVGRTSGGPHYEQYF
TRBJ2-1 - TRBD2 TRBV10-3 TGTGCCATCAGTGAGTTGGATAGCGGGGGGGGCCATGAGCAGTTCTTC CAISELDSGGGHEQFF
TRBJ1-2 - TRBD1 TRBV7-3 TGTGCCAGCAGCTCCTCTGGAAACAGGGGTACTAACTATGGCTACACCTTC CASSSSGNRGTNYGYTF
TRBJ2-7 - TRBD2 TRBV4-2 TGTGCCAGCAGCCAAGATCTTGGCCTAGCGGGAGGTCGCGAGCAGTACTTC CASSQDLGLAGGREQYF
TRBJ2-5 - TRBD2 TRBV4-2 TGTGCCAGCAGCCAAGGGGGGACTAGCGGGAGTGGGGAGACCCAGTACTTC CASSQGGTSGSGETQYF
TRBJ1-2 once - TRBV27 TGTGCCAGCACCCCAGGGCTCCCCTCTAACTATGGCTACACCTTC CASTPGLPSNYGYTF
TRBJ1-1 - - TRBV5-4 TGTGCCGCCGCCACCAGGGAGGAAGTGACTGAAGCTTTCTTT CAAATREEVTEAFF
TRBJ2-7 once - TRBV4-1 TGCGCCAGCAGCCGGACACTTCTATACGAGCAGTACTTC CASSRTLLYEQYF
TRBJ2-2 - - TRBV21-1 TGTGCCAGCAGGAAACGGGTCTGGGGCCTAAGCGGGGAGCTGTTTTTT CASRKRVWGLSGELFF
TRBJ2-7 - TRBD2 TRBV30 TGTGCCTGGATCGGGACTAGCGGGGGGGCCTGGGAGCAGTACTTC CAWIGTSGGAWEQYF
TRBJ2-1 - - TRBV11-3 TGTGCCAGCAGCTTTGACAGTTCCTACAATGAGCAGTTCTTC CASSFDSSYNEQFF
TRBJ1-4 - - TRBV6-5 TGTGCCAGCAGTGCCACCGGCTCAGGGTTTTTTGGTCTGTTTTTT CASSATGSGFFGLFF
TRBJ2-3 - - TRBV19 TGTGCCAGTGGTCCCCGGAGCACAGATACGCAGTATTTT CASGPRSTDTQYF
TRBJ2-7 once - TRBV11-3 TGTGCCAGCAGCTCGAGTGGGGCCGAGCAGTACTTC CASSSSGAEQYF
TRBJ1-1 - - TRBV27 TGTGCCAGCAGTTTTACGGACAGTTACGCTGAAGCTTTCTTT CASSFTDSYAEAFF
TRBJ1-2 - - TRBV6-1 TGTGCCAGCAGTGCACCCCAGGGTTATGGCTACACCTTC CASSAPQGYGYTF